This TCR beta chain originates from a study of blood T cell repertoires in COVID-19. Study context: Researchers got acute and convalescent COVID-19 samples from the United States, Italy and Spain.

Sequencing was performed with immunoSEQ multiplex PCR; in TCRdb, only in-frame clones are kept and a portion is missing. The sample carries approximately 65,000 clones, roughly 80% recorded once. The study drew participants aged about 18 to 95 years from 20 to 30 US areas. Germline CDR1 LGHNT, CDR2 FRNRAP. The CDR3 contains 17 residues. Trimming pared 2 bases from V and 2 bases from J, leaving 15 bases between. The sequence was obtained from a woman aged 40 to 55 with acute COVID-19. This sequence joins TRBV12-5 and TRBJ2-2; possible D gene TRBD2, 5 bases. The sequenced sample was PBMCs or T cells enriched from blood (not recorded which). The CDR3 DNA reads as TGTGCTAGTGGTTTGTCTCTCGGGAAGACCAACACCGGGGAGCTGTTTTTT. It translates to CASGLSLGKTNTGELFF. Looking up the rest from reference TRBV12-5 and TRBJ2-2 gives the full variable domain: DARVTQTPRHKVTEMGQEVTMRCQPILGHNTVFWYRQTMMQGLELLAYFRNRAPLDDSGMPKDRFSAEMPDATLATLKIQPSEPRDSAVYFCASGLSLGKTNTGELFFGEGSRLTVL.